The text below deals with one TCR beta chain. These data are taken from a study of blood T cell repertoires in COVID-19. Exposed study participants had met a COVID-19 case within 2 weeks before entry. CDR1 KGHSH and CDR2 LQKENI come from the germline V gene. The CDR3 spans 17 residues. The V and J ends lost 7 bases and 4 bases, in that order; junction bases with no gene match: 16. Produced via immunoSEQ multiplex PCR; TCRdb's table is partial and in-frame only. The profile shows 250,000 or so clones, 88% of them singletons. Material for sequencing was PBMCs or T cells enriched from blood (not recorded which). The chain couples TRBV18 to TRBJ2-5, with TRBD1 identical over 9 bases. The sequence was collected from a woman aged 30 to 39 who had been exposed to COVID-19. The CDR3 sequence is CASFHRGPDSTGETQYF. DNA for the CDR3: TGTGCCAGCTTCCACAGGGGGCCGGACTCGACTGGAGAGACCCAGTACTTC.